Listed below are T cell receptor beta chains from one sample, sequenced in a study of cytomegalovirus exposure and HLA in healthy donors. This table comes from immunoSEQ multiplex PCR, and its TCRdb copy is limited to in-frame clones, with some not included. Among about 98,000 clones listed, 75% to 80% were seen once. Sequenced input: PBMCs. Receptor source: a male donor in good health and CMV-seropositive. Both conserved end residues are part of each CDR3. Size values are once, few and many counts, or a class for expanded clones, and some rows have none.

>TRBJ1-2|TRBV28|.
CASSTGLSNYGYTF
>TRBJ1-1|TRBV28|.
CASSLSQLNTEAFF
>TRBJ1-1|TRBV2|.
CASIARTGGNTEAFF
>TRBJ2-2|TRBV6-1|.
CASSERLAGPAVTGELFF
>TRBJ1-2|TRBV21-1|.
CASSKGGGNYGYTF
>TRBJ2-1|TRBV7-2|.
CASSSDAGYNSEQFF
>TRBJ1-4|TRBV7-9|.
CASSSPREGRGEKLFF
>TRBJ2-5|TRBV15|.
CATTPTDRGKETQYF
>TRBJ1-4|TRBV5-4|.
CASSWWSGGGEKLFF
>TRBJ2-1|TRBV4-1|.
CASSQDSRLADEQFF
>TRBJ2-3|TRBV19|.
CASSLRGTDTQYF
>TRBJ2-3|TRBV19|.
CASSEDRGRDTQYF
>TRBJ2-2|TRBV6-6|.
CASSYSGAEAGELFF
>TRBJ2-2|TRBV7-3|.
CASSLTASGRSGELFF
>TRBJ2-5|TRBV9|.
CASSEQTSGLGTQYF
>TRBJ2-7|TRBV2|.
CASSVDSAYEQYF
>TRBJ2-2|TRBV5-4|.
CASSYGQGGQAGELFF
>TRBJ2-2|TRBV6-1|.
CASSPTGQVFGELFF
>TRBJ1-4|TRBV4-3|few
CASSQGRSSNEKLFF
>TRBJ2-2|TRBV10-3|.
CAIPKTSEPGELFF